This T cell receptor (beta chain) is from a study of cytomegalovirus exposure and HLA in healthy donors. Notes on the study in general: Across donors, sequencing depth was assumed by presence/absence analyses to be roughly uniform. Researchers reported in a later analysis that common viral pathogens appeared linked to several top clusters. The authors confirmed in vitro that three CMV-associated chains were specific for CMV antigens.

This PCR relied on a set of 60 Vbeta primers and 13 Jbeta primers. Clones were sequenced by immunoSEQ multiplex PCR, and TCRdb holds only the in-frame ones, with some missing. The sample includes 140,000 to 150,000 clones, approximately 72% of them seen just once. This cohort consisted of healthy bone marrow donors. Regarding this clone: The antigen is unknown.

Specimen: PBMCs. The TCR sequence derives from a woman aged 60-75 years in good health and CMV-seronegative.

As DNA, the CDR3 is TGTGCCAGCATTAGAGACAGGGGATCCACCGGGGAGCTGTTTTTT. It translates to CASIRDRGSTGELFF. V is TRBV27 and J is TRBJ2-2, with 8 bases matching TRBD1. Germline V lookup: CDR1 MNHEY, CDR2 SMNVEV (reference sequence). There are 15 residues in the CDR3. J gave up 4 bases and V 7 bases, and 8 bases lay outside the gene matches.